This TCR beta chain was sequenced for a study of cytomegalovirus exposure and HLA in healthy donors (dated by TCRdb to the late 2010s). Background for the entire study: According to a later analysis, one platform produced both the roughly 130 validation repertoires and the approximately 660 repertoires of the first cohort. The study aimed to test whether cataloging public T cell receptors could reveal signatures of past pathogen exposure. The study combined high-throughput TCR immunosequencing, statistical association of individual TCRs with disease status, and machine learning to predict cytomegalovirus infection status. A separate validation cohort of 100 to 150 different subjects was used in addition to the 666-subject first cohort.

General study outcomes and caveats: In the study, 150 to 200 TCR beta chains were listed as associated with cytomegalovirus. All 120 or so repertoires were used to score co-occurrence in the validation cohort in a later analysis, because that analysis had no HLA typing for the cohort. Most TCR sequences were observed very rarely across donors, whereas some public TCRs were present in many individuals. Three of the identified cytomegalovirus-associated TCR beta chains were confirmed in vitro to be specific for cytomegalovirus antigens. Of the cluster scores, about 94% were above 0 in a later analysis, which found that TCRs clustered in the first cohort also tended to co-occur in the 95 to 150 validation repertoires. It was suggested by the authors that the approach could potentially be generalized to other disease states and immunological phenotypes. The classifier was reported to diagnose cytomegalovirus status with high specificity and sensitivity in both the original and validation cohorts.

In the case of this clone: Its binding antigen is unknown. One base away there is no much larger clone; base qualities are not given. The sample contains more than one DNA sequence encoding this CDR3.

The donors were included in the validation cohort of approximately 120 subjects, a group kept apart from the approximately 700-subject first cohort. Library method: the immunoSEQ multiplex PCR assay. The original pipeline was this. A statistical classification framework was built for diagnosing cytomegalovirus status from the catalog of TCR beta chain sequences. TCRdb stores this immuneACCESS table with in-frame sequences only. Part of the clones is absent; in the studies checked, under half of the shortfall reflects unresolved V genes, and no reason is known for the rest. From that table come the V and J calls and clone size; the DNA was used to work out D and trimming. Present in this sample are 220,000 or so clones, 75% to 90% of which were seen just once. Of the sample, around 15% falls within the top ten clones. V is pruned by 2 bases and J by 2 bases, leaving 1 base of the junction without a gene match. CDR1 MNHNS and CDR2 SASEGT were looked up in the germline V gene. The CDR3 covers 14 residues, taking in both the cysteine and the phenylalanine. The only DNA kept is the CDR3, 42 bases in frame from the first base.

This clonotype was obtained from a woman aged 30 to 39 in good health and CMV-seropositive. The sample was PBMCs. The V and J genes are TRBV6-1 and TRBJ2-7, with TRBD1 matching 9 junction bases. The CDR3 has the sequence CASSERQGAYEQYF. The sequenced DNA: TGTGCCAGCAGTGAACGACAGGGGGCCTACGAGCAGTACTTC.